This T cell receptor (beta chain) was documented in a study of molecular identifiers for immune sequencing clone quantification. By share, this clonotype counts as medium-sized (0.01 to 0.1%). Its antigen is still unknown. Sorting defined naive CD8 T cells as CD8+CD4-CCR7+CD45RA+. Findings and caveats of the study: Spiked Jurkat TCR RNA equal to one cell could reportedly be picked out among 940,000 or so naive cells.

MiXCR was run by TCRdb on the PCR reads, yielding one entry per CDR3 protein. The sample lists 2,000 to 2,500 distinct CDR3 sequences; about a sixth were seen once. The receptor was derived from a human donor in good health. Some libraries in this study had Jurkat cell RNA spiked in. Sequencing used naive CD8+ T cells from blood, with Jurkat cell RNA spiked in. Subset meaning: FACS-sorted CD8+CD4-CCR7+CD45RA+ naive T cells.

The CDR3 protein is CASSSVTGTNEQFF. The CDR3 DNA reads as TGTGCCAGCAGCTCCGTCACAGGGACTAATGAGCAGTTCTTC. The rearrangement links TRBV11-2 to TRBJ2-1; TRBD1 or TRBD2 may be the D gene (6 bases each). V was shortened by 4 bases and J by 7 bases, with 14 bases between the two germline ends. Germline CDR1 reads SGHAT; CDR2 reads FQNNGV. This CDR3 has 14 residues.